The 19 T cell receptor beta chains given below trace back to one sample, sequenced in a study of blood T cell repertoires in COVID-19. The method was immunoSEQ multiplex PCR; TCRdb's version includes in-frame clones alone and lacks a portion of them. The table lists roughly 58,000 clones, just over 70% of them singletons. The sequenced sample was PBMCs or T cells enriched from blood (not recorded which). All receptors come from a woman aged 55 to 70 who had been exposed to COVID-19.

The genes are TRBV6-2 or TRBV6-3 and TRBJ1-5; D gene unclear. This CDR3 comprises 12 residues. In germline, CDR1 is MNHEY, CDR2 SVGEGT. Trimming left V 5 bases short and J 10 bases short, with 12 bases between. Written as DNA, the CDR3 is TGTGCCAGCAGTAGACCAGCGGTACCCCAGCATTTT. Translation: CASSRPAVPQHF.

This clone appeared a few times. The chain employs TRBV6-5 and TRBJ1-1; D is unresolved. V lost 6 bases and J 2 bases, leaving 4 bases between the germline ends. In germline, CDR1 is MNHEY, CDR2 SVGAGI. The CDR3 is 11 amino acids. The CDR3 region is CASRANTEAFF. CDR3 nucleotide sequence: TGTGCCAGCAGGGCAAACACTGAAGCTTTCTTT.

The chain employs TRBV27 and TRBJ2-7, with TRBD1 identical over 7 bases. The junction had 9 bases not matched to a gene; V was cut back by 3 bases and J by 4 bases. The CDR3 is made up of 15 amino acids. The germline gives CDR1 MNHEY, CDR2 SMNVEV (reference sequence). The CDR3: CASSLLTGSLYEQYF. The CDR3 DNA reads as TGTGCCAGCAGTTTGTTGACAGGGAGTTTGTACGAGCAGTACTTC.

V usage is TRBV11-3 and J usage is TRBJ2-1, with TRBD2 matching 9 bases. Germline lookup yields CDR1 SGHNT and CDR2 YENEEA. CDR3 length: 14 residues. V was clipped by 4 bases and J by 8 bases; unmatched bases: 6. CDR3: CASSSGLASDEQFF. As DNA, the CDR3 is TGTGCCAGCAGCTCCGGACTAGCGAGTGATGAGCAGTTCTTC.

This clone was detected ten times or more. The chain combines TRBV4-1 with TRBJ1-4; TRBD1 might be the D (5 bases). The germline V gene has CDR1 MGHRA and CDR2 YSYEKL. V lost 4 bases and J 7 bases, leaving 22 bases between the germline ends. The CDR3 consists of 17 residues. The chain's CDR3 is CASSPPQGLVFSEKLFF. In DNA form, the CDR3 reads TGCGCCAGCAGCCCTCCCCAGGGACTTGTCTTTAGTGAAAAACTGTTTTTT.

With respect to this clone: Other DNA variants within this sample encode the same CDR3. The chain recombines TRBV24-1 with TRBJ2-1, with 11 nucleotides matching TRBD2. Trimming took 4 bases from V and 2 from J; bases not matched to a gene: 6. Germline loops: CDR1 KGHDR, CDR2 SFDVKD. The CDR3 sequence is 17 residues long. The CDR3 DNA reads as TGTGCCACCAGTGACCCAGGGACTAGCGGACCCTACAATGAGCAGTTCTTC. Encoded protein: CATSDPGTSGPYNEQFF.

The chain couples TRBV7-2 to TRBJ1-5, with TRBD1 matching over 10 bases. CDR1 and CDR2 from the germline V gene are SGHTA and FQGNSA. This CDR3 comprises 17 residues. J was trimmed by 0 bases and V by 5 bases; bases with no gene match: 7. The CDR3 bases are TGTGCCAGCAGCGTCGACAGGGGGCCGTATAGCAATCAGCCCCAGCATTTT. Amino acid sequence: CASSVDRGPYSNQPQHF.

The V call is TRBV27, the J call TRBJ2-7, with D perhaps matching TRBD2 (6 bases). CDR3 length equals 14 residues. Trimming took off 5 bases at V and 7 bases at J, with 18 bases between the two ends. Germline V gene lookup returns CDR1 MNHEY and CDR2 SMNVEV (reference sequence). CDR3 region: CASSLSGGPREQYF. Written as DNA, the CDR3 is TGTGCCAGCAGTCTAAGCGGAGGGCCACGGGAGCAGTACTTC.

The chain has TRBV19 and TRBJ2-1; D perhaps matches TRBD1 (6 bases). Between the trimmed V and J ends, which lost 10 bases and 1 base, there was a span of 14 bases. There are 14 residues in the CDR3. Germline V CDR1 and CDR2: LNHDA, SQIVND (reference sequence). CDR3 loop: CATNQGISYNEQFF. The CDR3 DNA is TGTGCCACCAACCAGGGGATATCCTACAATGAGCAGTTCTTC.

This chain connects TRBV30 to TRBJ1-5; TRBD1 agrees at 7 bases. V lost 8 bases, J lost 7 bases, and 11 bases stayed unmatched. The CDR3 extends over 13 amino acids. CDR1 GTSNPN and CDR2 SVGIG come from the germline V gene (reference sequence). The CDR3 DNA follows: TGTGCCGCCTCGGAGGGGGCGGACCAGCCCCAGCATTTT. Its protein product is CAASEGADQPQHF.

This chain connects TRBV5-5 to TRBJ1-1; D remains ambiguous. Per the germline V gene, CDR1 is SGHKS and CDR2 is YYEKEE (reference sequence). Deletions cut 0 bases from V and 4 bases from J, with 7 bases between. The CDR3 is made up of 13 amino acids. The CDR3 sequence is CASSLELPTEAFF. The CDR3, as DNA: TGTGCCAGCAGCTTGGAGCTCCCCACTGAAGCTTTCTTT.

V is TRBV2 and J is TRBJ1-2, with D possibly TRBD1 on 5 matching bases. Germline V gene lookup returns CDR1 SNHLY and CDR2 FYNNEI. Trimming stripped 3 bases from V and 8 bases from J, with 10 bases between. The CDR3 consists of 12 residues. CDR3 nucleotide sequence: TGTGCCAGCAGTGACAGGGCCCGGGGCTACACCTTC. Translation gives CASSDRARGYTF.

The genes are TRBV27 and TRBJ1-5; D is uncertain. The V and J ends lost 2 bases and 5 bases respectively, with 7 bases between them. Germline V gives CDR1 MNHEY, CDR2 SMNVEV (reference sequence). This CDR3 comprises 13 residues. DNA of the CDR3: TGTGCCAGCAGTTTAGAGTTCGATCAGCCCCAGCATTTT. Protein sequence: CASSLEFDQPQHF.

This chain links TRBV5-1 with TRBJ2-2, with a possible D match to TRBD1 (6 bases). CDR3 length: 14 amino acids. Germline-derived CDR1 and CDR2 are SGHRS and YFSETQ. Trimming removed 4 bases at V and 7 bases at J, with 14 bases between. In nucleotides, the CDR3 is TGCGCCAGCAGCCTAGGACAGAGCGGCGGGGAGCTGTTTTTT. It specifies CASSLGQSGGELFF.

This clone was detected only once. This chain joins TRBV18 and TRBJ2-7; D may be TRBD1 (5 bases). The ends were cut back, 3 bases at V and 5 bases at J, with 11 bases in the middle. The CDR3 has 13 amino acids. In germline, CDR1 is KGHSH, CDR2 LQKENI. CDR3 nucleotides: TGTGCCAGCTCACCGGACATATTCCACGAGCAGTACTTC. As protein: CASSPDIFHEQYF. Full variable domain (rest looked up from reference TRBV18 and TRBJ2-7): NAGVMQNPRHLVRRRGQEARLRCSPMKGHSHVYWYRQLPEEGLKFMVYLQKENIIDESGMPKERFSAEFPKEGPSILRIQQVVRGDSAAYFCASSPDIFHEQYFGPGTRLTVT.

This chain joins TRBV24-1 and TRBJ2-1, with D unclear. The CDR3 is made up of 11 amino acids. From germline, CDR1 is KGHDR and CDR2 SFDVKD. Trimming shortened V by 6 bases and J by 4 bases, and 3 bases separated the two germline ends. The CDR3 region is CATSYYNEQFF. As DNA, the CDR3 is TGTGCCACCAGTTATTACAATGAGCAGTTCTTC.

The chain's CDR3 is CASSLEGRGYANQPQHF. CDR3 in DNA: TGTGCCAGCAGCCTAGAGGGCAGGGGATATGCCAATCAGCCCCAGCATTTT. The rearrangement uses TRBV7-2 and TRBJ1-5; D perhaps matches TRBD1 (6 bases). The CDR3 spans 17 residues. Trimming removed 5 bases from V and 3 bases from J, with 20 bases in between. Germline V gene sequence: CDR1 SGHTA, CDR2 FQGNSA.

This sequence joins TRBV28 and TRBJ1-3; 8 positions agree with TRBD1. The CDR3 sequence is 13 residues long. With V trimmed by 7 bases and J by 4 bases, 3 bases remained unmatched. Germline lookup yields CDR1 MDHEN and CDR2 SYDVKM. CDR3 DNA: TGTGCCAGCACTGGACAGGGCGGAAACACCATATATTTT. Translated: CASTGQGGNTIYF.

The genes are TRBV29-1 and TRBJ1-5; 7 nucleotides align to TRBD1. After removal of 7 bases from V and 0 bases from J, the junction contained 3 bases not matched to a gene. The CDR3 is made up of 13 amino acids. CDR1 SQVTM and CDR2 ANQGSEA come from the germline V gene. Here the CDR3 DNA reads TGCAGCGCCAGGACAGGTAGCAATCAGCCCCAGCATTTT. This sequence encodes CSARTGSNQPQHF.